One and the same sample provided the 11 T cell receptor beta chains below, sequenced in a study of CD8 T cells in Susac syndrome. RNA was extracted with the RNeasy kit, and a quantity of roughly 0.5 to 1 ug was reverse transcribed using random hexamers. Each CDR3 protein gets one entry after TCRdb re-called the immunoSEQ multiplex PCR reads with MiXCR. The repertoire includes some 200,000 distinct CDR3 sequences, nearly 95% of them detected once, and 0.093% sits in the top ten. Source material: CD4+ T cells from PBMCs. Receptors originate from a human donor with multiple sclerosis.

The chain has TRBV28 and TRBJ1-5; no definite D call. The V end was cut by 6 bases, the J end by 2 bases, with 14 bases between. The V gene's germline CDR1 is MDHEN and CDR2 SYDVKM. The CDR3 length is 15 residues. The CDR3, as DNA: TGTGCCAGCAGCCTTTTCCCCGAGGGCAATCAGCCCCAGCATTTT. This encodes CASSLFPEGNQPQHF.

The V gene is TRBV19, the J gene TRBJ2-3; TRBD2 aligns across 9 bases. V was pared by 3 bases and J by 4 bases, with 5 bases of the junction left unmatched. The length of the CDR3 is 15 residues. CDR1 LNHDA and CDR2 SQIVND come from the germline V gene (reference sequence). The CDR3 sequence: CASSMQAGGADTQYF. The CDR3 region has the DNA TGTGCCAGTAGTATGCAAGCGGGAGGTGCAGATACGCAGTATTTT.

Only a few counts were recorded for this clonotype. The CDR3 here is CSVKGSSYEQYF. Here the CDR3 DNA reads TGCAGCGTTAAAGGAAGCTCCTACGAGCAGTACTTC. The V and J genes are TRBV29-1 and TRBJ2-7, with no clear D. The CDR3 totals 12 residues. The V and J ends lost 5 bases and 0 bases respectively, with 8 bases between them. CDR1 and CDR2 from the germline V gene are SQVTM and ANQGSEA.

J is TRBJ2-3 and V is TRBV7-3; TRBD2 aligns across 9 bases. This CDR3 has 14 amino acids. The trim removed 5 bases at V and 6 bases at J, leaving 6 bases unmatched. Germline CDR1 is SGHTA and CDR2 is FQGTGA. The CDR3 DNA reads as TGTGCCAGCAGCCTTAGCGGGAGTTCGGATACGCAGTATTTT. It encodes CASSLSGSSDTQYF. The whole variable domain, filled in from reference TRBV7-3 and TRBJ2-3, reads GAGVSQTPSNKVTEKGKYVELRCDPISGHTALYWYRQSLGQGPEFLIYFQGTGAADDSGLPNDRFFAVRPEGSVSTLKIQRTERGDSAVYLCASSLSGSSDTQYFGPGTRLTVL.

This clonotype has just one count. This chain joins TRBV11-2 and TRBJ1-2, with no clear D. CDR3 size: 15 residues. CDR1 and CDR2 (germline): SGHAT, FQNNGV. V shed 0 bases and J shed 6 bases, with 14 bases lying between them. The CDR3 sequence: CASSLDGSQFHGYTF. The CDR3 bases are TGTGCCAGCAGCTTAGATGGGTCGCAGTTCCATGGCTACACCTTC.

This clonotype was seen just once. V gene TRBV30 combines with J gene TRBJ1-2, with D tentatively TRBD1 (6 bases). V lost 7 bases and J 6 bases, leaving 12 bases between the germline ends. Germline CDR1 GTSNPN, CDR2 SVGIG (reference sequence). The CDR3 is 11 amino acids. CDR3 sequence (DNA): TGTGCCTCCTCGACAGGTCATGGCTACACCTTC. It encodes CASSTGHGYTF. The complete variable domain, with remaining parts taken from reference TRBV30 and TRBJ1-2, reads SQTIHQWPATLVQPVGSPLSLECTVEGTSNPNLYWYRQAAGRGLQLLFYSVGIGQISSEVPQNLSASRPQDRQFILSSKKLLLSDSGFYLCASSTGHGYTFGSGTRLTVV.

The chain combines TRBV28 with TRBJ2-7; either TRBD1 or TRBD2 may fit D (5 bases each). Trimming pared 3 bases from V and 4 bases from J, leaving 10 bases between. Looked up from germline, CDR1 is MDHEN and CDR2 is SYDVKM. The CDR3 totals 13 residues. The CDR3 region is CASSFGTVYEQYF. CDR3 sequence (DNA): TGTGCCAGCAGTTTTGGGACGGTATACGAGCAGTACTTC. The whole variable domain, remainder taken from reference TRBV28 and TRBJ2-7, is DVKVTQSSRYLVKRTGEKVFLECVQDMDHENMFWYRQDPGLGLRLIYFSYDVKMKEKGDIPEGYSVSREKKERFSLILESASTNQTSMYLCASSFGTVYEQYFGPGTRLTVT.

The chain carries TRBV5-1 and TRBJ2-7; TRBD2 matches at 12 bases. The V gene end was trimmed by 7 bases and the J gene end by 10 bases; junction bases not matched to a gene: 6. CDR1 and CDR2 from the germline V gene are SGHRS and YFSETQ. This CDR3 comprises 12 residues. The CDR3 region is CASSPTSGGQYF. The CDR3 nucleotides read TGCGCCAGCTCGCCGACTAGCGGGGGACAGTACTTC.

The chain uses TRBV3-1 and TRBJ2-7; 8 bases fit TRBD1. Germline trimming cut 4 bases from V and 3 bases from J; bases unmatched to any gene: 11. This CDR3 region has 16 residues. The germline CDR1 and CDR2 sequences are LGHDT and YNNKEL (reference sequence). CDR3 sequence (DNA): TGTGCCAGCAGCCCTCCCTTGGGAACAGGGGGCTACGAGCAGTACTTC. Protein: CASSPPLGTGGYEQYF.

The chain uses TRBV18 and TRBJ1-5; D is ambiguous. This CDR3 region has 13 residues. V lost 5 bases, J lost 5 bases, and 10 bases lay in between. Germline V CDR1 and CDR2: KGHSH, LQKENI. Written as DNA, the CDR3 is TGTGCCAGCTCATTCGTCGGGGATCAGCCCCAGCATTTT. It translates to CASSFVGDQPQHF.

The chain combines TRBV15 with TRBJ1-2; possibly TRBD1 for D (6 bases). CDR3 length: 13 amino acids. Trimming removed 1 base at V and 8 bases at J, with 11 bases between. Per germline, CDR1 LNHNV and CDR2 YYDKDF (reference sequence). CDR3 nucleotide sequence: TGTGCCACCAGCAGAGCCGCAGGGGACGGCTACACCTTC. Its protein product is CATSRAAGDGYTF. Full variable domain (missing parts from reference TRBV15 and TRBJ1-2): DAMVIQNPRYQVTQFGKPVTLSCSQTLNHNVMYWYQQKSSQAPKLLFHYYDKDFNNEADTPDNFQSRRPNTSFCFLDIRSPGLGDTAMYLCATSRAAGDGYTFGSGTRLTVV.